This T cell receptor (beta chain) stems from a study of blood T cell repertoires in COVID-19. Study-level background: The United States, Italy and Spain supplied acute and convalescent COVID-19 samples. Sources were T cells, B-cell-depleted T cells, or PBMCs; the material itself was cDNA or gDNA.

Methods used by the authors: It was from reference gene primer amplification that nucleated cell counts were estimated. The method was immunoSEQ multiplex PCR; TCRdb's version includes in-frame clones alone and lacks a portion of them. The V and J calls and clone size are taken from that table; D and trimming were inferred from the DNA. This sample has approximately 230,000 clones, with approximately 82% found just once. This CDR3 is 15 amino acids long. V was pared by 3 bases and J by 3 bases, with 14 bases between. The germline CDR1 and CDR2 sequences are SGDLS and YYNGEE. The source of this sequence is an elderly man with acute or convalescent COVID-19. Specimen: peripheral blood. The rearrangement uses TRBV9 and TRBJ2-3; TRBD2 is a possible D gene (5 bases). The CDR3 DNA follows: TGTGCCAGCAGCGCGGGCCCACGGGAAACAGATACGCAGTATTTT. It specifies CASSAGPRETDTQYF.